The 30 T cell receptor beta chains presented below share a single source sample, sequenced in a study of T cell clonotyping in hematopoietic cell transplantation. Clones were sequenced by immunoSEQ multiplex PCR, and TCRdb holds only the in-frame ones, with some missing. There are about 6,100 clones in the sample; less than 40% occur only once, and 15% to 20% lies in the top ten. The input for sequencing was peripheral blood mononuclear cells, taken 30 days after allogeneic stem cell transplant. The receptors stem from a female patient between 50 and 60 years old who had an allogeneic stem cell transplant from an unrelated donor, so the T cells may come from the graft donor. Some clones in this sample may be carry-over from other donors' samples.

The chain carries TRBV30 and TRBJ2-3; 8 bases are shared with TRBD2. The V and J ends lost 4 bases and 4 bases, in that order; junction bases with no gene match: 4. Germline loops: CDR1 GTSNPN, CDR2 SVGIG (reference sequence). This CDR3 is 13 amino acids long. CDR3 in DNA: TGTGCCTGGAACGGGGGGGCCGCAGATACGCAGTATTTT. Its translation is CAWNGGAADTQYF.

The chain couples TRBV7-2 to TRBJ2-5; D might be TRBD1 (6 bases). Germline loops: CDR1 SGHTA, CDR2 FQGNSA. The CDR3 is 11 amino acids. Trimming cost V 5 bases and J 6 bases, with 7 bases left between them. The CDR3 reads CASSQGQTQYF. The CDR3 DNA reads TGTGCCAGCAGCCAGGGGCAGACCCAGTACTTC.

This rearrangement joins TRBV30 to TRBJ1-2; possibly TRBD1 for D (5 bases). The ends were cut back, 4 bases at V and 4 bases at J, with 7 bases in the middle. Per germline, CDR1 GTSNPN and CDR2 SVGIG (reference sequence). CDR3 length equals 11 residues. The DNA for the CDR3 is TGTGCCTGGACGCAGGGCTATGGCTACACCTTC. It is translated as CAWTQGYGYTF.

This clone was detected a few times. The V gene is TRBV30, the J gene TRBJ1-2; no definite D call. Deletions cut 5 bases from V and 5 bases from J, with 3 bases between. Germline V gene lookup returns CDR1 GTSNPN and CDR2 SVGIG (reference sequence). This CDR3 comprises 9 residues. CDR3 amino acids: CAWGYGYTF. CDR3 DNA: TGTGCCTGGGGATATGGCTACACCTTC. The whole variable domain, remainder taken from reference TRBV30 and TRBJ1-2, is SQTIHQWPATLVQPVGSPLSLECTVEGTSNPNLYWYRQAAGRGLQLLFYSVGIGQISSEVPQNLSASRPQDRQFILSSKKLLLSDSGFYLCAWGYGYTFGSGTRLTVV.

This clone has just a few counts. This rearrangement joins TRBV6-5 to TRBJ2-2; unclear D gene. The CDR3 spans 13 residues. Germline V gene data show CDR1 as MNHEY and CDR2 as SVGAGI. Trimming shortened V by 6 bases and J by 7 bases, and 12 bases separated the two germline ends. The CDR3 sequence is CASSTRHLGELFF. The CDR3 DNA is TGTGCCAGCAGCACACGTCACCTCGGGGAGCTGTTTTTT.

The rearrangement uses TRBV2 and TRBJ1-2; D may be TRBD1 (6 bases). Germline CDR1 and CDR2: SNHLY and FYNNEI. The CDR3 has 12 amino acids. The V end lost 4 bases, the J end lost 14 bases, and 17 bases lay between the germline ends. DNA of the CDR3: TGTGCCAGCAGTGGTGGGGGGACATTGGGGACCTTC. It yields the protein CASSGGGTLGTF.

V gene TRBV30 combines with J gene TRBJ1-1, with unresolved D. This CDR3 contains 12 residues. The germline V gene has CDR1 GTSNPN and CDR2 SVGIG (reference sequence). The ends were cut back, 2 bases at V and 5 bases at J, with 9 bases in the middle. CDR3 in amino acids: CAWSTAGTEAFF. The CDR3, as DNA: TGTGCCTGGAGTACCGCGGGGACTGAAGCTTTCTTT.

The CDR3 spells CAWSDRRFGETQYF. CDR3 sequence (DNA): TGTGCCTGGAGTGACCGGCGCTTTGGGGAGACCCAGTACTTC. The V gene is TRBV30, the J gene TRBJ2-5; D call uncertain. CDR1 and CDR2 from the germline V gene are GTSNPN and SVGIG (reference sequence). The CDR3 runs 14 residues. The V and J ends lost 1 base and 5 bases respectively, with 14 bases between them.

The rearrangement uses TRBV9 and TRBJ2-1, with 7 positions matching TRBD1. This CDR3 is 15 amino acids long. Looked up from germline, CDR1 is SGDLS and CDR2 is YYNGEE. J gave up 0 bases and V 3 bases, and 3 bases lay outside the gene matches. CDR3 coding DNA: TGTGCCAGCAGCGCACAGGGGAACTCCTACAATGAGCAGTTCTTC. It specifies CASSAQGNSYNEQFF. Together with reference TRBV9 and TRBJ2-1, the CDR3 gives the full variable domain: DSGVTQTPKHLITATGQRVTLRCSPRSGDLSVYWYQQSLDQGLQFLIQYYNGEERAKGNILERFSAQQFPDLHSELNLSSLELGDSALYFCASSAQGNSYNEQFFGPGTRLTVL.

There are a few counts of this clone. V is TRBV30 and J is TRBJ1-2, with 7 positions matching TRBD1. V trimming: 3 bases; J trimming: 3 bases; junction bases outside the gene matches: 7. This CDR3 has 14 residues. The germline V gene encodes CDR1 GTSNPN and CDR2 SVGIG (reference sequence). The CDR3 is CAWSWGQRDYGYTF. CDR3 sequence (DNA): TGTGCCTGGAGCTGGGGACAGAGAGACTATGGCTACACCTTC.

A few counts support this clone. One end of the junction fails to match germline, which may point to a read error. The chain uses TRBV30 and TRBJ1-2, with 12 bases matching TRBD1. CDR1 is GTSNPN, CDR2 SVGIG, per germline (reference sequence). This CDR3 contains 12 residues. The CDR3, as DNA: TGTGCCTGGAGTGGGGACAGGGGGCCTCAGGACTTC. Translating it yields CAWSGDRGPQDF.

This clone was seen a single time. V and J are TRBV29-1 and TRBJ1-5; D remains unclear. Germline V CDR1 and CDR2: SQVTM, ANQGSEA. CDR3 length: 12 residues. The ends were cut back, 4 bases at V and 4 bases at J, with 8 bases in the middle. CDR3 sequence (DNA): TGCAGCGTTGGTTCGGGGAATCAGCCCCAGCATTTT. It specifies CSVGSGNQPQHF. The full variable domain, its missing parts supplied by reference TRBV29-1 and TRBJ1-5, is SAVISQKPSRDICQRGTSLTIQCQVDSQVTMMFWYRQQPGQSLTLIATANQGSEATYESGFVIDKFPISRPNLTFSTLTVSNMSPEDSSIYLCSVGSGNQPQHFGDGTRLSIL.

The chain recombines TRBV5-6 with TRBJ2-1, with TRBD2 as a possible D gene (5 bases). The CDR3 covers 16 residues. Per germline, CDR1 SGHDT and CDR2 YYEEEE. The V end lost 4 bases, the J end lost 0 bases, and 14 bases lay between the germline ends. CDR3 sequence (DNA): TGTGCCAGCAGCCTGGCGGTGGGGAGCTCCTACAATGAGCAGTTCTTC. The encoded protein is CASSLAVGSSYNEQFF.

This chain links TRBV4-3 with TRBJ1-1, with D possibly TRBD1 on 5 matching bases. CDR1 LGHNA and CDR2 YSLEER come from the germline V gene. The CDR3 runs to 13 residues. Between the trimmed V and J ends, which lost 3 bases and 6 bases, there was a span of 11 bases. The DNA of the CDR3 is TGCGCCAGCAGCCACAGGGTTCTGGCTGAAGCTTTCTTT. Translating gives CASSHRVLAEAFF.

The CDR3 region is CASSPQGLAGYEQYF. Written as DNA, the CDR3 is TGTGCCAGCAGCCCTCAGGGCCTAGCGGGATACGAGCAGTACTTC. V gene TRBV5-6 combines with J gene TRBJ2-7, with 9 bases matching TRBD2. This CDR3 is 15 amino acids long. Germline CDR1 is SGHDT and CDR2 is YYEEEE. V was clipped by 4 bases and J by 4 bases; unmatched bases: 9.

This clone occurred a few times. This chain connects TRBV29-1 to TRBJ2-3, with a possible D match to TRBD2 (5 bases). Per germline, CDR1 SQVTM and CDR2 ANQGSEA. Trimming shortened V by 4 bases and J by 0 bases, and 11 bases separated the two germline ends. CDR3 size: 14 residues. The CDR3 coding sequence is TGCAGCGTTGTGCGGCGGACTAGCACAGATACGCAGTATTTT. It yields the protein CSVVRRTSTDTQYF.

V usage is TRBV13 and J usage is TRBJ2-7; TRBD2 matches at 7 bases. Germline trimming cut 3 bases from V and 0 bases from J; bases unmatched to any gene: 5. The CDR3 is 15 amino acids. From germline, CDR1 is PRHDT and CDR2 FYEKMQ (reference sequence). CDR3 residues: CASSLRRGSSYEQYF. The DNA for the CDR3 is TGTGCCAGCAGCTTGAGGCGGGGGAGCTCCTACGAGCAGTACTTC.

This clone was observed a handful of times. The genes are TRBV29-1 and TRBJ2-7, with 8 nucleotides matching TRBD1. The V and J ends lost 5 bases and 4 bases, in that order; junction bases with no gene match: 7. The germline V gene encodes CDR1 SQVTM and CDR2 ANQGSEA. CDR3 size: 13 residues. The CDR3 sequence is CSVLTGASYEQYF. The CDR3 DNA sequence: TGCAGCGTTCTGACAGGGGCTTCGTACGAGCAGTACTTC.

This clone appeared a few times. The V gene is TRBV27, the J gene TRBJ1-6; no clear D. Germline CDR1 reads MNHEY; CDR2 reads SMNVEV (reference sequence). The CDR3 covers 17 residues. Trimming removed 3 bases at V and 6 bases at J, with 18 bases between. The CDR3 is CASSFRDTVRGNSPLHF. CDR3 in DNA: TGTGCCAGCAGTTTCCGAGACACCGTCCGGGGTAATTCACCCCTCCACTTT.

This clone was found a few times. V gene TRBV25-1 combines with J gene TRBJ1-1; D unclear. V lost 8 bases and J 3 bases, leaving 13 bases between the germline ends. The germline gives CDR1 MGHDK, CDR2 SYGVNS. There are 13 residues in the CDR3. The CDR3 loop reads CASSWVSDTEAFF. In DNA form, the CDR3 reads TGTGCCAGCTCCTGGGTTTCGGACACTGAAGCTTTCTTT.

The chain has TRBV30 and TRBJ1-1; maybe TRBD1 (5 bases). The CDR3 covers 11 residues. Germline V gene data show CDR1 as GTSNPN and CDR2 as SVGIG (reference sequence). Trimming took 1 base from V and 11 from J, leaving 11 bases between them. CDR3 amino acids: CAWSGGWDAFF. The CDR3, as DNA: TGTGCCTGGAGTGGCGGCTGGGACGCTTTCTTT. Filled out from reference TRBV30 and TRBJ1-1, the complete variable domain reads SQTIHQWPATLVQPVGSPLSLECTVEGTSNPNLYWYRQAAGRGLQLLFYSVGIGQISSEVPQNLSASRPQDRQFILSSKKLLLSDSGFYLCAWSGGWDAFFGQGTRLTVV.

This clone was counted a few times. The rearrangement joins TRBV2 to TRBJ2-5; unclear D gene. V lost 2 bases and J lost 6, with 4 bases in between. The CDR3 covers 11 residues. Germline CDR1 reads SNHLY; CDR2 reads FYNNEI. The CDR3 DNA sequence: TGTGCCAGCAGTGAATCCAAGACCCAGTACTTC. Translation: CASSESKTQYF.

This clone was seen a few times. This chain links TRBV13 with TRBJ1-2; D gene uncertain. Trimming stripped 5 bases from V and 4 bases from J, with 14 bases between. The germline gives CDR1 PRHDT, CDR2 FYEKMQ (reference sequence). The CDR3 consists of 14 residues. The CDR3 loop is CASSPGVASYGYTF. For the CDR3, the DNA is TGTGCCAGCAGCCCGGGAGTCGCGTCCTATGGCTACACCTTC.

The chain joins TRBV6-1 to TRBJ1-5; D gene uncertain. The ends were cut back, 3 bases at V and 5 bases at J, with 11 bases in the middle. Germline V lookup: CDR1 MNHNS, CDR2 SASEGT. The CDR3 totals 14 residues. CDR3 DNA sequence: TGTGCCAGCAGTGAGGCAGTTCCCGATCAGCCCCAGCATTTT. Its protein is CASSEAVPDQPQHF.

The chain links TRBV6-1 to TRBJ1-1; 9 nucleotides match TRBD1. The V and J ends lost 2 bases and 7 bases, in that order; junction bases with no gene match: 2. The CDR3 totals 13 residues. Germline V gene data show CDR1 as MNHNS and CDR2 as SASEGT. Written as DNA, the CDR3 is TGTGCCAGCAGTGAACACAGGGGGCGTGAAGCTTTCTTT. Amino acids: CASSEHRGREAFF.

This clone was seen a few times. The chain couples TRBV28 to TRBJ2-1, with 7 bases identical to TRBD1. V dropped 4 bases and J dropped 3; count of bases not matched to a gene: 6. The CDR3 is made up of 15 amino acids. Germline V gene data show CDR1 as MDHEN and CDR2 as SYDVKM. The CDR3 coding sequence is TGTGCCAGCAGTTACAGGGGAGTCAGCTACAATGAGCAGTTCTTC. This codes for CASSYRGVSYNEQFF.

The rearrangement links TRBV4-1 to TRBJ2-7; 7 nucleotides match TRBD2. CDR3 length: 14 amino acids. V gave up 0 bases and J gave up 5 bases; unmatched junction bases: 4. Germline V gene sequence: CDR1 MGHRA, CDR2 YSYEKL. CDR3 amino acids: CASSQDGGGHEQYF. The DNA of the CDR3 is TGCGCCAGCAGCCAAGATGGGGGGGGTCACGAGCAGTACTTC.

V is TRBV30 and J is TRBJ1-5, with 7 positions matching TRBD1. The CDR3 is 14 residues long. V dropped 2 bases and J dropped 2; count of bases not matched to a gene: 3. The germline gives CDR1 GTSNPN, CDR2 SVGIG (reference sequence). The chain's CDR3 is CAWSKGGGNQPQHF. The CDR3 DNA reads TGTGCCTGGAGTAAAGGGGGCGGCAATCAGCCCCAGCATTTT.

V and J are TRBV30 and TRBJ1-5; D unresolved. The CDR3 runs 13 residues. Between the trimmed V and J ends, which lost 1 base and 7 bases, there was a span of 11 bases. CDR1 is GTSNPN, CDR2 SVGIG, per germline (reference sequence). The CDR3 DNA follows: TGTGCCTGGAGTGCGGGAGTCAACCAGCCCCAGCATTTT. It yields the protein CAWSAGVNQPQHF.

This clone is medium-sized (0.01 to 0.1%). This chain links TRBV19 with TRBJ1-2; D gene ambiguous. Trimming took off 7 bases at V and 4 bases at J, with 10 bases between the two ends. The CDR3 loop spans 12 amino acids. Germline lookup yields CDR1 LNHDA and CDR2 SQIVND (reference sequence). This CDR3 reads CASTSNPYGYTF. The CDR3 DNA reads TGTGCCAGTACCTCGAACCCCTATGGCTACACCTTC.